The present entry profiles one TCR beta chain with its context. Its specificity is not known. The record originates from a study of cytomegalovirus exposure and HLA in healthy donors. PCR was performed using 60 Vbeta and 13 Jbeta primers. Using immunoSEQ multiplex PCR, the repertoire was profiled, and TCRdb retains in-frame clones only, with some absent. There are 200,000 or so clones in the sample; roughly 80% occur only once, and about 3.1% lies in the top ten. Study results and limitations: Most of the TCR beta V segments (in an earlier analysis) were productive either about 90% or about 30% of the time.

Germline CDR1 and CDR2: SGHNT and YYREEE (reference sequence). V dropped 4 bases and J dropped 4; count of bases not matched to a gene: 10. The CDR3 length is 16 residues. The chain joins TRBV5-4 to TRBJ2-7, with 11 bases matching TRBD1. The sequencing sample was made of PBMCs. The source of this sequence is a man younger than 40 in good health and CMV-seronegative. CDR3 sequence (DNA): TGTGCCAGCAGCCTCGATTGGGGACAGGGGGTGTACGAGCAGTACTTC. It is translated as CASSLDWGQGVYEQYF.